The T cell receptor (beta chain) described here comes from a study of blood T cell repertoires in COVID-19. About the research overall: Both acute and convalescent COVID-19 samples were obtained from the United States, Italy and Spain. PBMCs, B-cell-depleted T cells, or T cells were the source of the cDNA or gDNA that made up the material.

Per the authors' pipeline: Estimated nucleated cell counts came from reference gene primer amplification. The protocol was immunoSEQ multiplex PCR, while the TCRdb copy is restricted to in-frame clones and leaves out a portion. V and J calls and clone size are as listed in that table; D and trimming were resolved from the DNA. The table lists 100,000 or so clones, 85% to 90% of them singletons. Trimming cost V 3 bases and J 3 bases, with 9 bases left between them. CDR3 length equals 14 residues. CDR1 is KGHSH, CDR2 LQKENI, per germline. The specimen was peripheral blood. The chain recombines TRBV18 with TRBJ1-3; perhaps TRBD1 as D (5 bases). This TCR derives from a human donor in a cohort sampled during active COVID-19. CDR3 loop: CASSPGGVGNTIYF. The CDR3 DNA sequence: TGTGCCAGCTCACCCGGGGGAGTTGGAAACACCATATATTTT.